These T cell receptor beta chains were read from a single sample in a study of blood T cell repertoires in COVID-19. Using immunoSEQ multiplex PCR, the repertoire was profiled, and TCRdb retains in-frame clones only, with some absent. The repertoire has approximately 300,000 clones, 89% of them found once; the top ten carry 5% to 5.5%. Input material: PBMCs or T cells enriched from blood (not recorded which). The receptors stem from a man aged 55 to 70 who had recovered from COVID-19. CDR3s include the opening cysteine and the closing phenylalanine or tryptophan. D genes are given only for firm matches. The size of a clone is reported for some rows only, either as once, few or many, or as a class for expanded clones.

V gene	J gene	D gene	clone size	CDR3 protein	CDR3 DNA
TRBV20-1	TRBJ2-3	NA	NA	CSASGTRGTSTDTQYF	TGCAGTGCTAGTGGCACAAGGGGTACTAGCACAGATACGCAGTATTTT
TRBV5-1	TRBJ2-1	TRBD2	NA	CASSIGTSGVNEQFF	TGCGCCAGCAGCATCGGGACTAGCGGGGTAAATGAGCAGTTCTTC
TRBV5-6	TRBJ1-4	NA	NA	CASSLGWGGEKLFF	TGTGCCAGCAGCTTGGGATGGGGAGGTGAAAAACTGTTTTTT
TRBV11-2	TRBJ2-2	NA	NA	CASNAKPLINTGELFF	TGTGCCAGCAATGCAAAGCCCCTGATCAACACCGGGGAGCTGTTTTTT
TRBV4-1	TRBJ1-2	TRBD1	NA	CASSQEQGAGGYTF	TGCGCCAGCAGCCAAGAGCAGGGGGCAGGTGGCTACACCTTC
TRBV5-1	TRBJ2-2	TRBD1	NA	CASSAYTGTDYTGELFF	TGCGCCAGCAGCGCCTACACCGGGACAGATTACACCGGGGAGCTGTTTTTT
TRBV7-2	TRBJ2-3	NA	NA	CASSLTYLGRSDTQYF	TGTGCCAGCAGCCTAACCTACCTAGGGAGGTCAGATACGCAGTATTTT
TRBV7-2	TRBJ2-1	TRBD2	NA	CASISIASGGRNNEQFF	TGTGCCAGCATCTCAATTGCTAGCGGGGGGAGAAACAATGAGCAGTTCTTC
TRBV6-5	TRBJ2-1	TRBD2	NA	CASIAGDHRNEQFF	TGTGCCAGTATAGCGGGAGATCATAGGAATGAGCAGTTCTTC
TRBV7-6	TRBJ2-2	TRBD2	NA	CASSLSRGGSSAGELFF	TGTGCCAGCAGCTTAAGTCGGGGCGGGAGTAGTGCCGGGGAGCTGTTTTTT
TRBV20-1	TRBJ2-7	NA	NA	CSAPVTYEQYF	TGCAGTGCTCCCGTAACCTACGAGCAGTACTTC
TRBV7-7	TRBJ2-5	TRBD2	NA	CASSLGSVLRGAQYF	TGTGCTAGCAGCTTGGGGAGCGTCCTCCGGGGGGCCCAGTACTTC
TRBV12-3/TRBV12-4	TRBJ1-3	NA	NA	CASTLSGNTIYF	TGTGCCAGCACCCTATCCGGAAACACCATATATTTT
TRBV7-3	TRBJ1-1	NA	NA	CASSLTSDRNTEAFF	TGTGCCAGCAGCTTAACATCGGACAGGAACACTGAAGCTTTCTTT
TRBV4-1	TRBJ1-1	NA	NA	CASSQDGRTEAFF	TGCGCCAGCAGCCAAGACGGGAGGACTGAAGCTTTCTTT
TRBV18	TRBJ2-7	NA	NA	CASSPTATYEQYF	TGTGCCAGCTCACCAACAGCCACCTACGAGCAGTACTTC
TRBV29-1	TRBJ2-1	NA	NA	CSVETGVYEQFF	TGCAGCGTTGAAACGGGAGTCTATGAGCAGTTCTTC
TRBV7-9	TRBJ2-7	TRBD2	few	CASSHLTSDYEQYF	TGTGCCAGCAGCCATTTGACTAGCGACTACGAGCAGTACTTC
TRBV9	TRBJ2-7	NA	NA	CASSEEGVDYEQYF	TGTGCCAGCAGCGAGGAGGGAGTTGACTACGAGCAGTACTTC
TRBV18	TRBJ2-5	TRBD2	once	CASSPPGRGETQYF	TGTGCCAGCTCACCACCGGGGAGGGGAGAGACCCAGTACTTC
TRBV20-1	TRBJ1-4	NA	once	CSASGREATNEKLFF	TGCAGTGCTAGTGGCAGGGAGGCAACTAATGAAAAACTGTTTTTT
TRBV19	TRBJ1-5	NA	once	CASSSRQIINSNQPQHF	TGTGCCAGTAGTAGCCGACAGATTATTAATAGCAATCAGCCCCAGCATTTT
TRBV18	TRBJ2-3	TRBD1	NA	CASSPPWTGGSTDTQYF	TGTGCCAGCTCACCACCTTGGACAGGGGGCAGCACAGATACGCAGTATTTT
TRBV9	TRBJ2-7	NA	NA	CASSVGGLGDYEQYF	TGTGCCAGCAGCGTAGGGGGATTAGGGGACTACGAGCAGTACTTC
TRBV28	TRBJ1-1	NA	NA	CASGPGGYTEAFF	TGTGCCAGCGGCCCGGGGGGCTACACTGAAGCTTTCTTT
TRBV4-2	TRBJ1-1	TRBD1	once	CASSQRDRVNTEAFF	TGTGCCAGCAGCCAACGGGACAGGGTGAACACTGAAGCTTTCTTT
TRBV24-1	TRBJ2-7	NA	NA	CATSGGLAYEQYF	TGTGCCACCAGTGGAGGTTTAGCGTACGAGCAGTACTTC
TRBV5-1	TRBJ2-2	NA	NA	CASSLAVGGLDTGELFF	TGCGCCAGCAGCTTGGCCGTGGGGGGTTTAGACACCGGGGAGCTGTTTTTT
TRBV18	TRBJ2-5	TRBD2	NA	CASSPASGSVETQYF	TGTGCCAGCTCACCAGCTAGCGGGAGTGTAGAGACCCAGTACTTC
TRBV9	TRBJ2-5	NA	NA	CASSVGDSGAGTQYF	TGTGCCAGCAGCGTAGGGGATAGCGGCGCCGGGACCCAGTACTTC
TRBV2	TRBJ1-2	NA	NA	CASSERAEGYGYTF	TGTGCCAGCAGTGAGCGGGCCGAGGGCTATGGCTACACCTTC
TRBV24-1	TRBJ1-4	NA	NA	CATSDKGETNEKLFF	TGTGCCACCAGTGATAAGGGGGAAACTAATGAAAAACTGTTTTTT
TRBV3-1/TRBV3-2	TRBJ2-1	TRBD1	NA	CASSQRPGTGYNEQFF	TGTGCCAGCAGCCAACGTCCCGGGACAGGTTACAATGAGCAGTTCTTC
TRBV5-4	TRBJ2-1	NA	NA	CASSSSGGLTYNEQFF	TGTGCCAGCAGCTCCTCAGGGGGGCTGACCTACAATGAGCAGTTCTTC
TRBV7-2	TRBJ2-7	NA	NA	CARYIRKSSYEQYF	TGTGCCAGGTACATACGCAAAAGCTCCTACGAGCAGTACTTC
TRBV6-1	TRBJ1-2	NA	NA	CASSGGAGLITYGYTF	TGTGCCAGCAGTGGAGGTGCAGGGCTGATTACCTATGGCTACACCTTC
TRBV18	TRBJ2-1	TRBD1	NA	CASSPGTGRGNEQFF	TGTGCCAGCTCACCTGGGACAGGGCGTGGGAATGAGCAGTTCTTC
TRBV19	TRBJ2-3	NA	NA	CASSAGLADRDTQYF	TGTGCCAGTAGCGCTGGATTGGCAGACAGAGATACGCAGTATTTT
TRBV10-2	TRBJ2-1	TRBD2	NA	CASSGFTSGGQFF	TGCGCCAGCAGTGGATTCACTAGCGGGGGTCAGTTCTTC
TRBV1	TRBJ2-6	NA	NA	CTSMSSGANVLTF	TGCACCAGCATGAGCTCTGGGGCCAACGTCCTGACTTTC
TRBV7-9	TRBJ1-4	TRBD1	NA	CASSLGTGGEKLFF	TGTGCCAGCAGCTTAGGGACAGGCGGAGAAAAACTGTTTTTT
TRBV28	TRBJ1-2	TRBD1	NA	CASSSAGTGGINGYTF	TGTGCCAGCAGTTCGGCCGGGACAGGGGGAATCAATGGCTACACCTTC
TRBV5-6	TRBJ2-2	NA	NA	CASSLGAGPGELFF	TGTGCCAGCAGCCTGGGCGCAGGTCCCGGGGAGCTGTTTTTT
TRBV9	TRBJ1-5	NA	NA	CASSARGDSNQPQHF	TGTGCCAGCAGCGCGCGAGGTGATAGCAATCAGCCCCAGCATTTT
TRBV7-9	TRBJ2-1	TRBD2	NA	CASSLVREGRYEQFF	TGTGCCAGCAGCTTAGTGCGGGAGGGCCGGTATGAGCAGTTCTTC
TRBV6-5	TRBJ2-5	TRBD2	few	CASSPQSGSVETQYF	TGTGCCAGCAGTCCCCAGAGCGGGAGTGTGGAGACCCAGTACTTC
TRBV7-9	TRBJ1-1	TRBD1	once	CASSGDRGSGTEAFF	TGTGCCAGCAGCGGGGACAGGGGAAGTGGCACTGAAGCTTTCTTT
TRBV3-1/TRBV3-2	TRBJ1-2	TRBD1	few	CASSLRDRVLYGYTF	TGTGCCAGCAGCCTCAGGGACAGGGTTCTCTATGGCTACACCTTC
TRBV5-1	TRBJ2-5	NA	NA	CASSFGGALQETQYF	TGCGCCAGCAGCTTCGGCGGGGCCCTCCAAGAGACCCAGTACTTC
TRBV5-1	TRBJ2-1	NA	NA	CASSLIVSEQFF	TGCGCCAGCAGCTTGATCGTTAGTGAGCAGTTCTTC
TRBV7-2	TRBJ2-7	NA	NA	CASSLGRVGSRRGYEQYF	TGTGCCAGCAGCTTAGGCCGGGTCGGGAGCCGGAGGGGCTACGAGCAGTACTTC
TRBV9	TRBJ1-6	TRBD1	once	CASSEGQKAGDSPLHF	TGTGCCAGCAGCGAGGGACAGAAAGCTGGGGATTCACCCCTCCACTTT
TRBV6-2/TRBV6-3	TRBJ1-3	NA	NA	CASSPNTQGAGNTIYF	TGTGCCAGCAGCCCCAACACACAGGGAGCAGGAAACACCATATATTTT
TRBV14	TRBJ1-2	NA	NA	CASSLQGRLGYTF	TGTGCCAGCAGCCTTCAGGGTCGGTTGGGCTACACCTTC